Here is one T cell receptor beta chain with its context. Its antigen is currently not known. No much larger clone is present one base from it, and per-base qualities are unavailable. CDR1 and CDR2 (MNHEY, SVGAGI) derive from the germline V gene. V and J are trimmed by 5 bases and 3 bases, and the gene matches miss 4 bases of the junction. Measured from the cysteine to the phenylalanine, the CDR3 is 15 residues long. CDR3 DNA is the only sequence kept; it has 45 bases, read in frame from the first base. To prepare the library, the immunoSEQ multiplex PCR assay was applied. Adaptive Biotechnologies (Seattle, WA) carried out genomic DNA extraction, TRB sequencing and normalization. As for the original processing: Clonality was computed as one minus Shannon entropy of productive TRB sequences normalized by log2 of unique productive sequences. KLL-specific clonotypes in tumors were found by matching TCRbeta CDR3 amino acid sequences to the sequences from the tetramer-sorted sample of each patient. The table was pulled from immuneACCESS by TCRdb, which kept in-frame rearrangements only. Such tables lose some clones; where checked, under half of the loss comes from unresolved V genes, and the rest has no known cause. Clone size and V and J calls were adopted from that table, with D and trimming inferred from the DNA. The sample profile shows some 25,000 clones; about 85% of them were found once. The biggest ten clones account for less than 3% of the sample.

This specimen belongs to a study of tumor-infiltrating T cells and Merkel cell polyomavirus (dated by TCRdb to between 2016 and 2019). Regarding the study in general: In Merkel cell carcinoma patients, the study examined CD8+ T cells specific for the Merkel cell polyomavirus KLL epitope. Disease stage at presentation varied among the patients, and patient follow-up lasted a median of roughly 2.8 years, ranging from 1.1 to 6.0 years. Most whole-tumor samples were approximately 24-micron curls cut from formalin-fixed, paraffin-embedded tissue blocks. TRB sequencing was performed on KLL-tetramer-sorted cells from blood or tumor-infiltrating lymphocytes in fewer than 15 samples, as well as on around eleven matched whole-tumor samples. Varied, non-standardized therapies, including chemotherapy, radiation and immunotherapies, were received by the patients. Of all the tumor samples in the study, one was a frozen nodal tumor digest and another was a flash-frozen core biopsy of a metastasis.

Results and caveats for the whole study, not just this receptor: Because only a single viral epitope was studied, T cells directed against other Merkel cell polyomavirus epitopes were not captured. KLL-specific TRB repertoires were diverse and largely private, with only one public clonotype among 397 unique sequences, shared by two patients. A greater number of unique KLL-specific clonotypes in tumors (about 5-108 vs 0-3) was associated with a significant advantage in MCC-specific survival (P = 0.0051). Significantly improved MCC-specific survival was associated with a higher fraction of KLL-specific T cells within tumors (roughly 1.9-18% versus about 0-0.15%). The small sample size of the study (n of about 13 patients) is recognized as a limitation.

By immunohistochemistry, the tumors of all patients showed robust positive staining for Merkel cell polyomavirus Large T antigen. Around 12 Merkel cell carcinoma patients with robust KLL-tetramer+ populations, above 0.04% of CD8+ T cells, in blood and/or cultured TIL were included. All patients were Caucasian, with a median age of about 60 years and a range of about 50 to 80 years. For patients with unknown primaries who presented with nodal disease, or in cases where primary tissue was insufficient, lymph node tumors were analyzed. The sequenced sample consisted of lymph node tissue. This TCR came from a man aged 50-60 years with Merkel cell carcinoma. The chain uses TRBV6-5 and TRBJ2-1, and TRBD2 matches 10 of the central bases. The DNA sequence reads TGTGCCAGCAGTGCTAGCGGGGGCCTCTACAATGAGCAGTTCTTC. Its protein product is CASSASGGLYNEQFF.